A selection of T cell receptor beta chains follows, all from one sample in a study of metastatic and nonmetastatic thyroid tumors. MiXCR reprocessed the PCR reads for TCRdb. Counted here are tens of thousands of clones, roughly a fifth occurring once; the ten biggest clones make up 6.5% to 9.5%. The sequenced sample consisted of blood. These receptors were obtained from a female donor with papillary thyroid cancer or a benign thyroid nodule (not recorded which). Some clones in this sample may be carry-over from other donors' samples. Both conserved end residues are part of each CDR3. The D gene is left open where the match is weak. The size field is filled for only some rows; it gives once, few, many or a size class.

TRBJ1-2 | NA | TRBV7-9 | many | TGTGCCAGCAGCTTTGGAGACCATGGCTACACCTTC | CASSFGDHGYTF
TRBJ2-3 | TRBD1 | TRBV5-1 | many | TGCGCCAGCAGCTTGGGGGACAGGGAAGCCGATACGCAGTATTTT | CASSLGDREADTQYF
TRBJ2-7 | NA | TRBV6-1 | few | TGTGCCAGCAGTGAAATCGGACTATCGGGGTTCTACGAGCAGTACTTC | CASSEIGLSGFYEQYF
TRBJ2-2 | TRBD2 | TRBV11-1 | many | TGTGCCAGCAGCTTAGCCGTGCTAGCGGGGGCAAACACCGGGGAGCTGTTTTTT | CASSLAVLAGANTGELFF
TRBJ1-4 | TRBD1 | TRBV6-1 | many | TGTGCCAGCAGTGCGCCGGGACAGGGGATTGAAAAACTGTTTTTT | CASSAPGQGIEKLFF
TRBJ2-2 | TRBD2 | TRBV24-1 | many | TGTGCCACCAGTGAGGCGACGGGAGGAACCGGGGAGCTGTTTTTT | CATSEATGGTGELFF
TRBJ1-1 | TRBD1 | TRBV30 | NA | TGTGCCTGGAGTGTAGGGACAGGCTTTATGAACACTGAAGCTTTCTTT | CAWSVGTGFMNTEAFF
TRBJ2-2 | NA | TRBV6-2/TRBV6-3 | NA | TGTGCCTCCCGCCAGGTACAGGGTGACACCGGGGAGCTGTTTTTT | CASRQVQGDTGELFF
TRBJ2-2 | TRBD2 | TRBV24-1 | NA | TGTGCCACCAGTGAGGCGACGGGAGGAACCTGTGAGCTGTTTTTT | CATSEATGGTCELFF
TRBJ2-1 | TRBD2 | TRBV20-1 | NA | TGCAGTGCAAAGGGACTAGCGGGAGTTTTTATGAACTCCTACAATGAGCAGTTCTTC | CSAKGLAGVFMNSYNEQFF
TRBJ1-2 | NA | TRBV7-2 | NA | TGTGCCAGCAGCGCCGTCTACTATGGCTACACCTTC | CASSAVYYGYTF
TRBJ1-2 | TRBD1 | TRBV2 | many | TGTGCCAGCAGTGAGTCCGGGACAGGGGCCTATGGCTACACCTTC | CASSESGTGAYGYTF
TRBJ1-2 | NA | TRBV7-7 | many | TGTGCCAGCAGTTTACCGAGGCAGATCTATGGCTACACCTTC | CASSLPRQIYGYTF
TRBJ2-7 | NA | TRBV19 | NA | TGTGCCAGTAGTAGGGTCGACAGCCTCTACGAGCAGTACTTC | CASSRVDSLYEQYF
TRBJ2-1 | TRBD2 | TRBV5-1 | many | TGCGCCAGCAGGTCCCGGGGACTAGCGGACTACAATGAGCAGTTCTTC | CASRSRGLADYNEQFF
TRBJ2-6 | TRBD2 | TRBV6-1 | many | TGTGCCAGCGGGGGGGCTGGGGCCAACGTCCTGACTTTC | CASGGAGANVLTF
TRBJ2-1 | NA | TRBV12-3/TRBV12-4 | many | TGTGCCAGCAGTTGGACGGGGGCCAACAATGAGCAGTTCTTC | CASSWTGANNEQFF
TRBJ1-2 | NA | TRBV5-1 | NA | TGCGCCAGCAGCTTGGCCGAGTGCTGTGGCTACACCTTC | CASSLAECCGYTF
TRBJ2-7 | NA | TRBV11-2 | many | TGTGCCAGCAGCTTAGGGGGGACCTACGAGCAGTACTTC | CASSLGGTYEQYF
TRBJ2-4 | NA | TRBV18 | many | TGTGCCAGCTCAGACCAATGGATTCAGTACTTC | CASSDQWIQYF
TRBJ2-7 | TRBD2 | TRBV20-1 | NA | TGCAGTGCTCCCCCACGACTAGCGTACCTGGGGCAGTACTTC | CSAPPRLAYLGQYF
TRBJ1-4 | NA | TRBV5-1 | NA | TGCGCCAGCAGCCCTTGGCCACAGGAAAAACTGTTTTTT | CASSPWPQEKLFF
TRBJ1-3 | NA | TRBV29-1 | many | TGCAGCGTTGTGTCGGCGGTCGGAGTAGGAAACACCATATATTTT | CSVVSAVGVGNTIYF
TRBJ1-2 | TRBD1 | TRBV19 | NA | TGTGCCAGTATTTTCCCCGGGACAGGGCTCTATGGCTACACCTTC | CASIFPGTGLYGYTF
TRBJ2-3 | TRBD2 | TRBV20-1 | many | TGCAGTCAAACCCATGGGGCGGGGGGGTCAGATACGCAGTATTTT | CSQTHGAGGSDTQYF
TRBJ2-7 | TRBD1 | TRBV2 | many | TGTGCCAGCCTCGGGACAGGGGAAGACGAGCAGTACTTC | CASLGTGEDEQYF
TRBJ2-3 | NA | TRBV2 | many | TGTGCCAGCAGTGCGAGATCCGTGCCGGATACGCAGTATTTT | CASSARSVPDTQYF
TRBJ2-2 | NA | TRBV7-6 | many | TGTGCCAGCAGCTTGGGGGGGCCCAGCACCGGGGAGCTGTTTTTT | CASSLGGPSTGELFF